Following are 20 T cell receptor beta chains from one sample sequenced in a study of blood T cell repertoires in COVID-19. Sequencing used immunoSEQ multiplex PCR; TCRdb keeps in-frame clones, though not all of them. This table has around 270,000 clones, roughly 91% appearing once. Sample: peripheral blood. Every receptor here comes from a man aged 25 to 45 with acute or convalescent COVID-19.

The gene calls are TRBV2 and TRBJ1-2; D gene ambiguous. V was shortened by 6 bases and J by 3 bases, with 11 bases between the two germline ends. Germline V gives CDR1 SNHLY, CDR2 FYNNEI. The CDR3 is 13 residues long. The DNA for the CDR3 is TGTGCCAGCAGCGCGCGGAGTGACTATGGCTACACCTTC. Encoded protein: CASSARSDYGYTF.

The V call is TRBV14, the J call TRBJ1-2; D perhaps matches TRBD1 (6 bases). Between the trimmed V and J ends, which lost 4 bases and 6 bases, there was a span of 18 bases. CDR3 length: 15 amino acids. CDR1 and CDR2 from the germline V gene are SGHDN and FVKESK. Here the CDR3 reads CASSPSGGREHGYTF. The CDR3 nucleotides read TGTGCCAGCAGCCCGAGCGGGGGCAGGGAACATGGCTACACCTTC.

The chain combines TRBV7-9 with TRBJ2-5; 10 bases align to TRBD2. This CDR3 comprises 15 residues. The V gene's germline CDR1 is SEHNR and CDR2 FQNEAQ (reference sequence). J gave up 4 bases and V 5 bases, and 7 bases lay outside the gene matches. The CDR3 DNA follows: TGTGCCAGCAGCCAGCGGGAGGGCCGTGGAGAGACCCAGTACTTC. Residues: CASSQREGRGETQYF.

Of note for this clone: This specimen includes other DNA sequences encoding the same CDR3. As DNA, the CDR3 is TGTGCCAGCAGTTTGAACAGCTATGGCTACACCTTC. As protein: CASSLNSYGYTF. This chain links TRBV28 with TRBJ1-2; D remains unclear. The germline V gene has CDR1 MDHEN and CDR2 SYDVKM. V gave up 3 bases and J gave up 4 bases, with 6 bases separating them. The CDR3 has 12 residues.

The chain has TRBV29-1 and TRBJ1-1; D might be TRBD1 (5 bases). CDR3 length: 12 amino acids. Germline lookup yields CDR1 SQVTM and CDR2 ANQGSEA. Deletions cut 7 bases from V and 1 base from J, with 10 bases between. CDR3 loop: CSGQTGNTEAFF. In DNA form, the CDR3 reads TGCAGCGGACAGACGGGGAACACTGAAGCTTTCTTT.

With respect to this clone: The sample holds other DNA sequences that translate to the same CDR3. This chain links TRBV5-1 with TRBJ1-1; D uncertain. Germline values: CDR1 SGHRS, CDR2 YFSETQ. This CDR3 is built from 13 residues. The V end lost 0 bases, the J end lost 2 bases, and 5 bases lay between the germline ends. CDR3 residues: CASSLELNTEAFF. The CDR3 coding sequence is TGCGCCAGCAGCTTGGAACTTAACACTGAAGCTTTCTTT.

The sample holds one count of this clone. The sample carries other DNA sequences with the same CDR3. The J gene is TRBJ1-3, the V gene TRBV5-1, with D unclear. The CDR3 consists of 13 residues. V lost 4 bases and J lost 0, with 5 bases in between. The germline gives CDR1 SGHRS, CDR2 YFSETQ. The CDR3 DNA reads as TGCGCCAGCAGCCCATCCTCTGGAAACACCATATATTTT. This codes for CASSPSSGNTIYF. The full variable domain, with the rest looked up from reference TRBV5-1 and TRBJ1-3, is KAGVTQTPRYLIKTRGQQVTLSCSPISGHRSVSWYQQTPGQGLQFLFEYFSETQRNKGNFPGRFSGRQFSNSRSEMNVSTLELGDSALYLCASSPSSGNTIYFGEGSWLTVV.

This clone was counted a single time. The chain joins TRBV5-6 to TRBJ2-1; TRBD1 matches 8 bases. V lost 7 bases and J lost 7; bases outside the gene matches: 4. Germline lookup yields CDR1 SGHDT and CDR2 YYEEEE. The CDR3 is made up of 12 amino acids. Here the CDR3 DNA reads TGTGCCAGCGGGGACAGGTCGAATGAGCAGTTCTTC. It is translated as CASGDRSNEQFF.

The J gene is TRBJ2-7, the V gene TRBV30, with 10 bases identical to TRBD2. Germline V gives CDR1 GTSNPN, CDR2 SVGIG (reference sequence). V lost 2 bases, J lost 4 bases, and 5 bases stayed unmatched. This CDR3 is built from 14 residues. The CDR3 region has the DNA TGTGCCTGGAGTAAGAGCGGGGGGGGTTACGAGCAGTACTTC. Its protein product is CAWSKSGGGYEQYF.

J is TRBJ1-2 and V is TRBV5-1; D possibly corresponds to TRBD1 (5 bases). There are 15 residues in the CDR3. The germline V gene has CDR1 SGHRS and CDR2 YFSETQ. V was clipped by 5 bases and J by 1 base, with 15 bases between them. CDR3 amino acids: CASSHDSPYNYGYTF. The CDR3 DNA follows: TGCGCCAGCAGTCATGACAGTCCGTATAACTATGGCTACACCTTC.

V gene TRBV6-5 combines with J gene TRBJ1-5; D unresolved. V was cut by 5 bases and J by 0 bases, with 8 bases left in between. The CDR3 length is 14 residues. Germline assignment: CDR1 MNHEY and CDR2 SVGAGI. The CDR3 loop reads CASSQVDSNQPQHF. In nucleotides, the CDR3 is TGTGCCAGCAGTCAGGTTGATAGCAATCAGCCCCAGCATTTT.

The chain uses TRBV10-3 and TRBJ2-1, with TRBD1 matching over 10 bases. After removal of 4 bases from V and 3 bases from J, the junction contained 6 bases not matched to a gene. Germline V lookup: CDR1 ENHRY, CDR2 SYGVKD. The CDR3 covers 16 residues. This chain's CDR3 is CAISGGRDRGYNEQFF. The CDR3 nucleotides read TGTGCCATCAGTGGGGGTAGGGACAGGGGCTACAATGAGCAGTTCTTC.

The chain recombines TRBV6-5 with TRBJ2-1, with 8 bases matching TRBD1. The CDR3 spans 12 residues. J was trimmed by 8 bases and V by 8 bases; bases with no gene match: 5. CDR1 and CDR2 (germline): MNHEY, SVGAGI. Here the CDR3 reads CASRTGRYEQFF. The CDR3 bases are TGTGCCAGCCGGACAGGGCGGTATGAGCAGTTCTTC.

This sequence joins TRBV6-1 and TRBJ2-1; no clear D. CDR1 is MNHNS, CDR2 SASEGT, per germline. The CDR3 sequence is 15 residues long. V was cut by 3 bases and J by 0 bases, with 9 bases left in between. Here the CDR3 DNA reads TGTGCCAGCAGTGACAGTTTTAACTCCTACAATGAGCAGTTCTTC. Amino acids: CASSDSFNSYNEQFF.

The CDR3 spells CASSPRTTLNTGELFF. DNA of the CDR3: TGTGCCAGCTCACCCAGGACAACCCTGAACACCGGGGAGCTGTTTTTT. This chain joins TRBV18 and TRBJ2-2, with D possibly being TRBD1 (5 bases). Looked up from germline, CDR1 is KGHSH and CDR2 is LQKENI. CDR3 length equals 16 residues. V lost 3 bases and J lost 1, with 12 bases in between.

The chain joins TRBV5-5 to TRBJ2-7, with TRBD1 matching 8 bases. The trim removed 4 bases at V and 6 bases at J, leaving 12 bases unmatched. Per the germline V gene, CDR1 is SGHKS and CDR2 is YYEKEE (reference sequence). The length of the CDR3 is 15 residues. This CDR3 is CASSARQGMKVEQYF. CDR3 sequence (DNA): TGTGCCAGCAGCGCCCGACAGGGGATGAAAGTCGAGCAGTACTTC.

The V and J genes are TRBV10-3 and TRBJ1-1, with a possible D match to TRBD1 (5 bases). The germline V gene encodes CDR1 ENHRY and CDR2 SYGVKD. Trimming took 3 bases from V and 1 from J, leaving 9 bases between them. This CDR3 is built from 14 residues. The CDR3 sequence: CAISERGSNTEAFF. The CDR3 DNA follows: TGTGCCATCAGTGAAAGGGGTTCGAACACTGAAGCTTTCTTT.

The CDR3 loop reads CAISPGGSNYEQYF. Written as DNA, the CDR3 is TGTGCCATCAGCCCTGGCGGCTCCAACTACGAGCAGTACTTC. This sequence joins TRBV10-3 and TRBJ2-7; no clear D. This CDR3 region has 14 residues. Trimming removed 6 bases at V and 3 bases at J, with 15 bases between. In germline, CDR1 is ENHRY, CDR2 SYGVKD.

The chain couples TRBV4-1 to TRBJ1-1; 8 nucleotides match TRBD1. V was clipped by 4 bases and J by 7 bases; unmatched bases: 11. CDR1 is MGHRA and CDR2 is YSYEKL in the germline V gene. CDR3 length: 15 amino acids. The CDR3 spells CASSPTDRVVGEAFF. DNA for the CDR3: TGCGCCAGCAGCCCCACGGACAGGGTAGTTGGTGAAGCTTTCTTT.

The chain links TRBV6-5 to TRBJ1-6, with 7 bases fitting TRBD1. Trimming cost V 2 bases and J 6 bases; bases outside gene matches: 1. The CDR3 is 14 residues long. Germline CDR1 reads MNHEY; CDR2 reads SVGAGI. The CDR3, as DNA: TGTGCCAGCAGTTACGACAGGGTTAATTCACCCCTCCACTTT. Its protein product is CASSYDRVNSPLHF.